The 8 T cell receptor beta chains presented below share a single source sample, sequenced in a study of identical twins. One entry per CDR3 protein results from TCRdb running MiXCR on the 5' RACE reads. The table lists 600,000 to 800,000 distinct CDR3 sequences, approximately 22% of them singletons, with around 4.5% in the top ten. This same sample was also part of a study on T cells expressing NK-cell markers.

Sample: PBMCs. All receptors come from a woman aged 18-30 years in good health.

V gene TRBV20-1 combines with J gene TRBJ2-7, with D unclear. Germline CDR1 reads DFQATT; CDR2 reads SNEGSKA (reference sequence). CDR3 size: 12 residues. V was shortened by 5 bases and J by 2 bases, with 10 bases between the two germline ends. CDR3 in DNA: TGCAGTGCTGGCGGCAGAGCCTACGAGCAGTACTTC. As protein: CSAGGRAYEQYF.

This clonotype was recorded many times. The chain combines TRBV13 with TRBJ1-1, with D unresolved. The ends were cut back, 6 bases at V and 1 base at J, with 6 bases in the middle. This CDR3 comprises 12 residues. CDR1 and CDR2 (germline): PRHDT, FYEKMQ (reference sequence). The CDR3 reads CASSSGNTEAFF. The CDR3 DNA reads TGTGCCAGCAGTTCAGGGAACACTGAAGCTTTCTTT.

This clonotype was counted between two and nine times. The chain is built from TRBV20-1 and TRBJ2-7; 12 bases are shared with TRBD2. With 4 bases clipped from V and 7 bases from J, the junction kept 8 bases outside the gene matches. Per germline, CDR1 DFQATT and CDR2 SNEGSKA (reference sequence). This CDR3 comprises 14 residues. This CDR3 is CSAKRTSGEGEQYF. The CDR3 DNA reads TGCAGTGCTAAAAGGACTAGCGGGGAAGGTGAGCAGTACTTC.

This clonotype has just a few counts. CDR3 residues: CASSRIRQFYEQYF. The CDR3 DNA reads TGTGCCAGCAGTCGCATTCGACAGTTCTACGAGCAGTACTTC. The V gene is TRBV12-3 or TRBV12-4, the J gene TRBJ2-7; tentative D call: TRBD1 (5 bases). The CDR3 sequence is 14 residues long. Trimming stripped 5 bases from V and 3 bases from J, with 14 bases between.

This clonotype has a handful of counts. The chain employs TRBV12-3 or TRBV12-4 and TRBJ1-3; D perhaps matches TRBD1 (5 bases). The CDR3 consists of 16 residues. V lost 3 bases, J lost 0 bases, and 12 bases lay in between. The CDR3: CASSLGQRSSGNTIYF. The CDR3 nucleotides read TGTGCCAGCAGTTTGGGGCAGCGGAGCTCTGGAAACACCATATATTTT.

Only a few counts were recorded for this clonotype. The V call is TRBV27, the J call TRBJ1-4; D unclear. Trimming shortened V by 5 bases and J by 7 bases, and 14 bases separated the two germline ends. The CDR3 sequence is 14 residues long. Per the germline V gene, CDR1 is MNHEY and CDR2 is SMNVEV (reference sequence). The CDR3 nucleotides are TGTGCCAGCAGTCCACAGACAAGCGGTGAAAAACTGTTTTTT. Translating gives CASSPQTSGEKLFF.

V gene TRBV10-3 combines with J gene TRBJ2-5; D is unresolved. Germline CDR1 is ENHRY and CDR2 is SYGVKD. Trimming cost V 3 bases and J 5 bases, with 10 bases left between them. The CDR3 covers 13 residues. CDR3 coding DNA: TGTGCCATCAGTGATCGGCCCGGGGAGACCCAGTACTTC. The encoded protein is CAISDRPGETQYF.

This clonotype was detected a few times. The rearrangement uses TRBV6-5 and TRBJ2-2, with D maybe TRBD2 (6 bases). V was pared by 4 bases and J by 6 bases, with 12 bases between. Germline CDR1 is MNHEY and CDR2 is SVGAGI. This CDR3 has 14 residues. CDR3 coding DNA: TGTGCCAGCAGTTTAACCGGGGGTTCCGGGGAGCTGTTTTTT. Translated: CASSLTGGSGELFF.